The 27 T cell receptor beta chains reported below all come from one sample, sequenced in a study of blood T cell repertoires in COVID-19. Clones were read by immunoSEQ multiplex PCR, and TCRdb kept only the in-frame ones, dropping some. The sample holds 120,000 to 150,000 clones, about 90% seen once. The sample consisted of peripheral blood. Receptors were obtained from a human donor in a cohort sampled during active COVID-19.

V and J are TRBV30 and TRBJ1-6; 10 positions match TRBD1. Germline V gives CDR1 GTSNPN, CDR2 SVGIG (reference sequence). The junction had 12 bases not matched to a gene; V was cut back by 3 bases and J by 10 bases. The CDR3 spans 16 residues. The CDR3 DNA follows: TGTGCCTGGAGGAGGAGGAGGGGGACAGGGGAATCACCCCTCCACTTT. This gives the protein CAWRRRRGTGESPLHF.

The chain carries TRBV4-1 and TRBJ2-5; 9 bases align to TRBD2. From germline, CDR1 is MGHRA and CDR2 YSYEKL. The length of the CDR3 is 21 residues. The ends lost 0 bases at V and 5 bases at J; junction bases unmatched: 22. CDR3 sequence reads: CASSQDWAAGLARGVQETQYF. DNA for the CDR3: TGCGCCAGCAGCCAAGATTGGGCGGCCGGACTAGCGAGAGGTGTTCAGGAGACCCAGTACTTC.

This clone was observed a few times. The same CDR3 is also encoded by other DNA sequences in this sample. V gene TRBV11-2 combines with J gene TRBJ1-1, with 8 nucleotides matching TRBD1. Losses at the gene ends were 5 bases for V and 3 bases for J; bases not matched to a gene: 2. Germline-derived CDR1 and CDR2 are SGHAT and FQNNGV. The CDR3 runs 13 residues. The CDR3: CASSVDRDTEAFF. DNA for the CDR3: TGTGCCAGCAGCGTGGACAGGGACACTGAAGCTTTCTTT.

The rearrangement joins TRBV19 to TRBJ2-2, with TRBD2 matching 13 bases. The ends lost 6 bases at V and 7 bases at J; junction bases unmatched: 5. Germline V CDR1 and CDR2: LNHDA, SQIVND (reference sequence). The CDR3 extends over 15 amino acids. The CDR3 coding sequence is TGTGCCAGTAGCAAAGGACTAGCGGGAGACGGGGAGCTGTTTTTT. Protein product: CASSKGLAGDGELFF.

This chain joins TRBV18 and TRBJ2-3; D is perhaps TRBD2 (5 bases). The germline V gene encodes CDR1 KGHSH and CDR2 LQKENI. V lost 5 bases, J lost 2 bases, and 8 bases lay in between. The length of the CDR3 is 13 residues. This CDR3 reads CASSGGSTDTQYF. DNA for the CDR3: TGTGCCAGCTCAGGCGGGTCCACAGATACGCAGTATTTT.

This rearrangement joins TRBV13 to TRBJ2-1; the match to TRBD2 covers 9 bases. This CDR3 comprises 17 residues. Per the germline V gene, CDR1 is PRHDT and CDR2 is FYEKMQ (reference sequence). Losses at the gene ends were 7 bases for V and 10 bases for J; bases not matched to a gene: 20. CDR3: CASTIEGGRAVVGEQFF. The DNA for the CDR3 is TGTGCCAGCACCATAGAGGGCGGGAGGGCCGTAGTGGGGGAGCAGTTCTTC.

This clone was seen only a few times. This rearrangement joins TRBV13 to TRBJ1-1, with 10 bases that match TRBD1. The CDR3 has 15 residues. The germline V gene has CDR1 PRHDT and CDR2 FYEKMQ (reference sequence). Trimming took 5 bases from V and 0 from J; bases not matched to a gene: 3. The CDR3 reads CASSQGQGLNTEAFF. CDR3 bases: TGTGCCAGCAGCCAGGGACAGGGGTTGAACACTGAAGCTTTCTTT.

The chain recombines TRBV29-1 with TRBJ1-1, with a possible D match to TRBD1 (6 bases). Germline CDR1 and CDR2: SQVTM and ANQGSEA. The length of the CDR3 is 14 residues. Trimming took 7 bases from V and 1 from J, leaving 16 bases between them. In DNA, the CDR3 is TGCAGCGCCGAGGCGGGGGCGGGGAACACTGAAGCTTTCTTT. As protein: CSAEAGAGNTEAFF.

The rearrangement uses TRBV6-5 and TRBJ1-1, with 10 bases matching TRBD1. This CDR3 spans 14 amino acids. Germline CDR1 MNHEY, CDR2 SVGAGI. J was trimmed by 4 bases and V by 6 bases; bases with no gene match: 5. The CDR3 sequence is CASSSGTGATEAFF. CDR3 nucleotide sequence: TGTGCCAGCAGCTCCGGGACAGGGGCCACTGAAGCTTTCTTT.

This clone was counted between two and nine times. The chain carries TRBV6-1 and TRBJ1-5; D is uncertain. This CDR3 comprises 16 residues. From germline, CDR1 is MNHNS and CDR2 SASEGT. Trimming cost V 3 bases and J 5 bases, with 17 bases left between them. The CDR3: CASSDFSSGLYQPQHF. The CDR3 DNA follows: TGTGCCAGCAGTGACTTCTCATCGGGGTTATATCAGCCCCAGCATTTT.

V and J are TRBV12-3 or TRBV12-4 and TRBJ1-3; D might be TRBD1 (6 bases). Trimming took off 6 bases at V and 16 bases at J, with 16 bases between the two ends. This CDR3 comprises 11 residues. CDR3 DNA sequence: TGTGCCAGCAGCTTGCGGCCGGGACATTATTTT. Its translation: CASSLRPGHYF.

The V call is TRBV7-2, the J call TRBJ2-7; 9 bases are shared with TRBD2. After removal of 5 bases from V and 7 bases from J, the junction contained 18 bases not matched to a gene. The CDR3 is made up of 17 amino acids. Germline values: CDR1 SGHTA, CDR2 FQGNSA. Written as DNA, the CDR3 is TGTGCCAGCAGCACCCGAGGTAGGCTAGCGGGACATAAGGAGCAGTACTTC. This gives the protein CASSTRGRLAGHKEQYF.

In regard to this clone: This sample includes further DNA sequences coding for the same CDR3. V and J are TRBV9 and TRBJ2-7, with 12 positions matching TRBD2. CDR3 size: 15 residues. Per germline, CDR1 SGDLS and CDR2 YYNGEE. The V and J ends lost 2 bases and 1 base, in that order; junction bases with no gene match: 1. DNA of the CDR3: TGTGCCAGCAGCGTTGGGACTAGCGGGTCCTACGAGCAGTACTTC. Translated: CASSVGTSGSYEQYF.

The J gene is TRBJ1-3, the V gene TRBV4-3, with 7 bases aligning to TRBD1. The CDR3 totals 16 residues. Trimming took 3 bases from V and 0 from J; bases not matched to a gene: 5. Germline CDR1 is LGHNA and CDR2 is YSLEER. CDR3 loop: CASSHHRGSSGNTIYF. The CDR3 DNA is TGCGCCAGCAGCCACCACAGGGGAAGCTCTGGAAACACCATATATTTT.

The chain joins TRBV5-1 to TRBJ1-5; the match to TRBD1 covers 9 bases. Germline V lookup: CDR1 SGHRS, CDR2 YFSETQ. The CDR3 contains 17 residues. V dropped 4 bases and J dropped 0; count of bases not matched to a gene: 8. The CDR3 nucleotides are TGCGCCAGCAGCCTATTACGGACAGGGGATAGCAATCAGCCCCAGCATTTT. Translated, it gives CASSLLRTGDSNQPQHF.

The V and J genes are TRBV7-9 and TRBJ2-1; 15 nucleotides line up with TRBD2. This CDR3 comprises 16 residues. The V and J ends lost 3 bases and 8 bases, in that order; junction bases with no gene match: 5. Germline values: CDR1 SEHNR, CDR2 FQNEAQ (reference sequence). DNA of the CDR3: TGTGCCAGCAGCTTGGGACTAGCGGGAGGTTTGGATGAGCAGTTCTTC. It codes for CASSLGLAGGLDEQFF. Full variable domain (remainder filled in from reference TRBV7-9 and TRBJ2-1): DTGVSQNPRHKITKRGQNVTFRCDPISEHNRLYWYRQTLGQGPEFLTYFQNEAQLEKSRLLSDRFSAERPKGSFSTLEIQRTEQGDSAMYLCASSLGLAGGLDEQFFGPGTRLTVL.

This sequence joins TRBV7-3 and TRBJ2-3, with D possibly being TRBD2 (6 bases). Trimming pared 4 bases from V and 7 bases from J, leaving 12 bases between. Germline V gene lookup returns CDR1 SGHTA and CDR2 FQGTGA. CDR3 length: 13 amino acids. The CDR3 loop reads CASSSGGEYTQYF. The CDR3 DNA reads TGTGCCAGCAGCTCCGGGGGAGAATATACGCAGTATTTT. The full variable domain, completed using reference TRBV7-3 and TRBJ2-3, is GAGVSQTPSNKVTEKGKYVELRCDPISGHTALYWYRQSLGQGPEFLIYFQGTGAADDSGLPNDRFFAVRPEGSVSTLKIQRTERGDSAVYLCASSSGGEYTQYFGPGTRLTVL.

The rearrangement uses TRBV6-5 and TRBJ1-5, with D possibly matching TRBD1 (5 bases). Germline lookup yields CDR1 MNHEY and CDR2 SVGAGI. With 4 bases removed from V and 7 bases from J, the gap between germline ends came to 17 bases. CDR3 size: 15 residues. The CDR3 loop is CASSSLQGLEQPQHF. The CDR3 nucleotides are TGTGCCAGCAGTTCCTTGCAGGGACTAGAACAGCCCCAGCATTTT.

The CDR3 DNA reads TGTGCCAGCAGTTATCAGCAGGGTGGGACCCAGTACTTC. It translates to CASSYQQGGTQYF. The gene calls are TRBV6-5 and TRBJ2-5, with D tentatively TRBD1 (5 bases). This CDR3 spans 13 amino acids. Germline CDR1 is MNHEY and CDR2 is SVGAGI. Trimming shortened V by 3 bases and J by 7 bases, and 12 bases separated the two germline ends.

The chain couples TRBV30 to TRBJ1-5; the match to TRBD1 covers 10 bases. CDR3 size: 15 residues. Germline V gene sequence: CDR1 GTSNPN, CDR2 SVGIG (reference sequence). The junction had 10 bases not matched to a gene; V was cut back by 3 bases and J by 8 bases. The CDR3 region has the DNA TGTGCCTGGAGCGACGACAGGGGGCGATTGAAGCCCCAGCATTTT. Translation: CAWSDDRGRLKPQHF.

This clone was counted once. The chain joins TRBV19 to TRBJ2-5; the D gene is possibly TRBD2 (5 bases). Per the germline V gene, CDR1 is LNHDA and CDR2 is SQIVND (reference sequence). The CDR3 runs to 13 residues. V was pared by 5 bases and J by 7 bases, with 14 bases between. As DNA, the CDR3 is TGTGCCAGTAGTTCGGGTCTAGGACTGACCCAGTACTTC. Residues: CASSSGLGLTQYF.

The chain's CDR3 is CATTGGVSTDTQYF. The CDR3 coding sequence is TGTGCCACTACGGGGGGTGTAAGCACAGATACGCAGTATTTT. This sequence joins TRBV2 and TRBJ2-3, with 7 bases fitting TRBD2. Trimming at V came to 10 bases and at J to 0 bases, leaving 7 bases not matched to a gene. Looked up from germline, CDR1 is SNHLY and CDR2 is FYNNEI. The CDR3 is made up of 14 amino acids.

This clone was seen a few times. The V and J genes are TRBV2 and TRBJ2-7; 11 nucleotides match TRBD2. The CDR3 is 15 amino acids. V was clipped by 5 bases and J by 2 bases; unmatched bases: 5. CDR1 and CDR2 (germline): SNHLY, FYNNEI. The CDR3 protein is CASSLAGGPTYEQYF. CDR3 sequence (DNA): TGTGCCAGCAGTTTAGCGGGAGGGCCCACCTACGAGCAGTACTTC.

The chain carries TRBV30 and TRBJ1-3, with TRBD1 as a possible D gene (6 bases). V lost 5 bases to trimming and J lost 4 bases, with 9 bases between them. In germline, CDR1 is GTSNPN, CDR2 SVGIG (reference sequence). CDR3 size: 12 residues. In DNA form, the CDR3 reads TGTGCCTGGGAGACAGGAGGAAACACCATATATTTT. This sequence encodes CAWETGGNTIYF.

The V gene is TRBV9, the J gene TRBJ2-5, with 10 nucleotides matching TRBD2. Germline V gene lookup returns CDR1 SGDLS and CDR2 YYNGEE. V lost 3 bases, J lost 2 bases, and 4 bases stayed unmatched. The CDR3 length is 15 residues. Here the CDR3 DNA reads TGTGCCAGCAGCGCAGGACTAGCGGTGCAAGAGACCCAGTACTTC. Amino acid sequence: CASSAGLAVQETQYF.

The V call is TRBV5-5, the J call TRBJ2-7; TRBD2 matches at 11 bases. The CDR3 length is 14 residues. Germline assignment: CDR1 SGHKS and CDR2 YYEKEE (reference sequence). Losses at the gene ends were 3 bases for V and 6 bases for J; bases not matched to a gene: 5. In DNA, the CDR3 is TGTGCCAGCAGCTCACTAGCGGGAGTGGTCGAGCAGTACTTC. It is translated as CASSSLAGVVEQYF.

The chain recombines TRBV7-9 with TRBJ1-3, with 9 bases matching TRBD1. Losses at the gene ends were 4 bases for V and 2 bases for J; bases not matched to a gene: 9. Germline assignment: CDR1 SEHNR and CDR2 FQNEAQ (reference sequence). This CDR3 region has 17 residues. The CDR3 nucleotides read TGTGCCAGCAGCTCACCACAGGGGGCTTTTACTGGAAACACCATATATTTT. Protein: CASSSPQGAFTGNTIYF.